Presented here are 26 T cell receptor beta chains from one specimen sequenced in a study of shared clonotypes between healthy human individuals. Naivety among CD8 cells was defined by CD45RO negativity and positive CCR7 selection, thereby excluding terminally differentiated effector memory CD45RA+ cells. Assay used: immunoSEQ multiplex PCR; TCRdb lists only in-frame clones, some missing. There are some 2.1 million clones in the sample; roughly 93% occur only once, and approximately 1.7% lies in the top ten. The specimen sequenced was naive CD8+ T cells from PBMCs. These receptors were obtained from a man aged 18 to 30 in good health. Some clones in this sample may be carry-over from other donors' samples.

The CDR3 DNA reads as TGCGCCAGCAGCCAAGGTCGGGGGACAGGGCTCGACGAGCAGTACTTC. This codes for CASSQGRGTGLDEQYF. V and J are TRBV4-3 and TRBJ2-7; 9 nucleotides line up with TRBD1. The CDR3 sequence is 16 residues long. The germline CDR1 and CDR2 sequences are LGHNA and YSLEER. V gave up 1 base and J gave up 5 bases; unmatched junction bases: 9.

CDR3: CASSYSSRSGSNEQYF. As DNA, the CDR3 is TGTGCCAGCAGTTATTCCTCGAGGAGCGGGAGTAACGAGCAGTACTTC. J is TRBJ2-7 and V is TRBV27, with TRBD2 identical over 8 bases. Germline CDR1 MNHEY, CDR2 SMNVEV (reference sequence). The CDR3 has 16 amino acids. The trim removed 4 bases at V and 5 bases at J, leaving 13 bases unmatched.

Concerning this clone: The same CDR3 also results from other DNA sequences found in this sample. The rearrangement uses TRBV27 and TRBJ2-7; TRBD2 agrees at 8 bases. The CDR3 has 12 residues. Per the germline V gene, CDR1 is MNHEY and CDR2 is SMNVEV (reference sequence). With V trimmed by 6 bases and J by 3 bases, 1 base remained unmatched. DNA for the CDR3: TGTGCCAGCAGCGCGGGGGGCTACGAGCAGTACTTC. Its protein product is CASSAGGYEQYF.

The gene calls are TRBV6-4 and TRBJ1-2; 11 bases match TRBD1. V dropped 9 bases and J dropped 4; count of bases not matched to a gene: 1. There are 12 residues in the CDR3. Germline assignment: CDR1 MRHNA and CDR2 SNTAGT. The CDR3 sequence: CARGQGGYGYTF. The CDR3 coding sequence is TGTGCCAGGGGACAGGGGGGCTATGGCTACACCTTC.

CDR3 in amino acids: CASSLSSGDKVYEQYF. The DNA for the CDR3 is TGTGCCAGCAGTTTATCCTCCGGGGACAAGGTCTACGAGCAGTACTTC. V is TRBV27 and J is TRBJ2-7; perhaps TRBD1 as D (6 bases). Between the trimmed V and J ends, which lost 0 bases and 3 bases, there was a span of 15 bases. Germline values: CDR1 MNHEY, CDR2 SMNVEV (reference sequence). The CDR3 totals 16 residues.

This clone showed up just once. The V call is TRBV7-9, the J call TRBJ2-1; tentatively, D is TRBD1 (6 bases). The germline V and J ends were trimmed by 5 bases and 0 bases, with 20 bases remaining between them. The CDR3 covers 18 residues. Germline V CDR1 and CDR2: SEHNR, FQNEAQ (reference sequence). DNA of the CDR3: TGTGCCAGCAGCCCACACCCCCGGGACACATACTCCTACAATGAGCAGTTCTTC. It is translated as CASSPHPRDTYSYNEQFF.

This chain uses TRBV28 with TRBJ2-5; 7 nucleotides line up with TRBD2. With 6 bases clipped from V and 5 bases from J, the junction kept 15 bases outside the gene matches. This CDR3 region has 16 residues. Germline loops: CDR1 MDHEN, CDR2 SYDVKM. The CDR3 nucleotides read TGTGCCAGCAGGGAGTGGGGGGAGGGGTTAGTCGAGACCCAGTACTTC. It translates to CASREWGEGLVETQYF.

Comments on this clone: A much larger clone differs from this one at a single base, so this may be a read error. This chain links TRBV27 with TRBJ2-5; possibly TRBD1 for D (6 bases). The J call may be mistaken, given a closer DNA end match to TRBJ2-7. The germline V gene encodes CDR1 MNHEY and CDR2 SMNVEV (reference sequence). There are 13 residues in the CDR3. The CDR3 region is CASSLGQTYEQYF. The CDR3 coding sequence is TGTGCCAGCAGTTTGGGACAAACCTACGAGCAGTACTTC.

The rearrangement joins TRBV5-1 to TRBJ2-3; tentative D call: TRBD2 (5 bases). Germline CDR1 SGHRS, CDR2 YFSETQ. V was shortened by 6 bases and J by 2 bases, with 19 bases between the two germline ends. The CDR3 is 16 amino acids. The CDR3 nucleotides read TGCGCCAGCACCGCCTCGGTGGGAGCACCCACAGATACGCAGTATTTT. Amino acids: CASTASVGAPTDTQYF.

This chain links TRBV5-1 with TRBJ2-7, with TRBD1 identical over 9 bases. After removal of 6 bases from V and 3 bases from J, the junction contained 10 bases not matched to a gene. The CDR3 spans 15 residues. Germline V gives CDR1 SGHRS, CDR2 YFSETQ. CDR3 DNA: TGCGCCAGCAAAGGGGTGGACAGGGGTTACTACGAGCAGTACTTC. Its translation is CASKGVDRGYYEQYF.

This chain joins TRBV7-3 and TRBJ2-1; D unresolved. This CDR3 is 16 amino acids long. The ends were cut back, 2 bases at V and 0 bases at J, with 11 bases in the middle. Germline CDR1 is SGHTA and CDR2 is FQGTGA. The CDR3 loop reads CASSLDKQSSYNEQFF. CDR3 DNA sequence: TGTGCCAGCAGCTTAGATAAACAAAGCTCCTACAATGAGCAGTTCTTC.

This chain connects TRBV19 to TRBJ1-1, with D uncertain. This CDR3 region has 11 residues. V was clipped by 7 bases and J by 4 bases, with 7 bases between them. The V gene's germline CDR1 is LNHDA and CDR2 SQIVND (reference sequence). The CDR3 here is CASTAGTEAFF. In nucleotides, the CDR3 is TGTGCCAGTACGGCCGGCACTGAAGCTTTCTTT.

The chain recombines TRBV19 with TRBJ2-3; 9 nucleotides agree with TRBD1. The CDR3 covers 15 residues. The germline V gene encodes CDR1 LNHDA and CDR2 SQIVND (reference sequence). Germline trimming cut 5 bases from V and 1 base from J; bases unmatched to any gene: 4. The CDR3 nucleotides read TGTGCCAGTAGTGCCTGGGACAGGGGCACAGATACGCAGTATTTT. It translates to CASSAWDRGTDTQYF.

This clone has just one count. This chain uses TRBV14 with TRBJ2-3; D may correspond to TRBD1 or TRBD2 (5 bases each). The CDR3 runs 15 residues. Between the trimmed V and J ends, which lost 1 base and 2 bases, there was a span of 10 bases. From germline, CDR1 is SGHDN and CDR2 FVKESK. In nucleotides, the CDR3 is TGTGCCAGCAGCCAAGTAGGGACCTTCACAGATACGCAGTATTTT. Its translation: CASSQVGTFTDTQYF.

The gene calls are TRBV2 and TRBJ2-3; D perhaps matches TRBD1 (5 bases). Trimming cost V 6 bases and J 5 bases, with 9 bases left between them. Germline CDR1 and CDR2: SNHLY and FYNNEI. The CDR3 sequence is 12 residues long. CDR3 protein: CASRRQLDTQYF. The CDR3 bases are TGTGCCAGCAGACGACAGCTAGATACGCAGTATTTT.

The V call is TRBV13, the J call TRBJ2-7; 8 nucleotides line up with TRBD1. Germline V lookup: CDR1 PRHDT, CDR2 FYEKMQ (reference sequence). The CDR3 spans 13 residues. Unmatched junction bases numbered 10, after V lost 8 bases and J lost 7 bases. CDR3 coding DNA: TGTGCCAGCGCCCAGGGGGCCCGGGGGGAGCAGTACTTC. It specifies CASAQGARGEQYF. The whole variable domain, remainder taken from reference TRBV13 and TRBJ2-7, is AAGVIQSPRHLIKEKRETATLKCYPIPRHDTVYWYQQGPGQDPQFLISFYEKMQSDKGSIPDRFSAQQFSDYHSELNMSSLELGDSALYFCASAQGARGEQYFGPGTRLTVT.

This clone was detected once. The chain is built from TRBV15 and TRBJ1-5; no clear D gene. V was pared by 0 bases and J by 5 bases, with 14 bases between. The CDR3 has 16 amino acids. The germline V gene encodes CDR1 LNHNV and CDR2 YYDKDF (reference sequence). As DNA, the CDR3 is TGTGCCACCAGCAGAGATCTCTCGTCAGCCTATCAGCCCCAGCATTTT. Protein product: CATSRDLSSAYQPQHF.

J is TRBJ1-1 and V is TRBV15, with TRBD1 matching 8 bases. V lost 9 bases and J lost 4; bases outside the gene matches: 7. Germline CDR1 and CDR2: LNHNV and YYDKDF (reference sequence). The CDR3 contains 13 residues. CDR3 sequence (DNA): TGTGCCACTAAGGACAGGGCGAGCACTGAAGCTTTCTTT. Encoded protein: CATKDRASTEAFF.

CDR3 residues: CASSGGGSGDTQYF. The DNA of the CDR3 is TGTGCCAGCAGCGGAGGGGGGAGTGGCGATACGCAGTATTTT. The chain carries TRBV9 and TRBJ2-3; either TRBD1 or TRBD2 may fit D (6 bases each). This CDR3 has 14 amino acids. CDR1 and CDR2 from the germline V gene are SGDLS and YYNGEE. Trimming took 3 bases from V and 6 from J, leaving 14 bases between them.

This chain uses TRBV15 with TRBJ2-1; no reliable D call. This CDR3 has 11 amino acids. V shed 7 bases and J shed 8 bases, with 9 bases lying between them. CDR1 and CDR2 (germline): LNHNV, YYDKDF (reference sequence). CDR3 residues: CATKGSYEQFF. The CDR3 nucleotides read TGTGCCACCAAGGGCTCCTATGAGCAGTTCTTC.

The rearrangement links TRBV4-2 to TRBJ1-5; weak D call: TRBD1 (5 bases). The germline V gene has CDR1 LGHNA and CDR2 YNFKEQ. The CDR3 sequence is 15 residues long. V was cut by 1 base and J by 8 bases, with 15 bases left in between. This CDR3 reads CASSQGRGSGKPQHF. CDR3 nucleotides: TGTGCCAGCAGCCAAGGGCGGGGCAGTGGGAAGCCCCAGCATTTT.

This chain uses TRBV9 with TRBJ1-2; 9 bases line up with TRBD1. J gave up 8 bases and V 3 bases, and 11 bases lay outside the gene matches. The CDR3 contains 15 residues. In germline, CDR1 is SGDLS, CDR2 YYNGEE. DNA for the CDR3: TGTGCCAGCAGCGAGGCGGGACAGGGTGTAAGGGGCTACACCTTC. This codes for CASSEAGQGVRGYTF. The full variable domain, its missing parts supplied by reference TRBV9 and TRBJ1-2, is DSGVTQTPKHLITATGQRVTLRCSPRSGDLSVYWYQQSLDQGLQFLIQYYNGEERAKGNILERFSAQQFPDLHSELNLSSLELGDSALYFCASSEAGQGVRGYTFGSGTRLTVV.

The chain is built from TRBV4-3 and TRBJ1-5, with 10 bases lining up with TRBD1. With V trimmed by 2 bases and J by 0 bases, 16 bases remained unmatched. The V gene's germline CDR1 is LGHNA and CDR2 YSLEER. CDR3 length: 21 amino acids. The CDR3 region is CASSQYPGRDRGGNSNQPQHF. In DNA form, the CDR3 reads TGCGCCAGCAGCCAATACCCGGGCCGGGACAGGGGAGGAAATAGCAATCAGCCCCAGCATTTT.

For this clone: This sample includes further DNA sequences coding for the same CDR3. The gene calls are TRBV19 and TRBJ1-1, with 7 bases fitting TRBD1. The V segment lost 3 bases and the J segment 1 base; nucleotides outside the gene matches: 2. Per the germline V gene, CDR1 is LNHDA and CDR2 is SQIVND (reference sequence). This CDR3 has 14 residues. The CDR3 bases are TGTGCCAGTAGTATCGGGACAGCGAACACTGAAGCTTTCTTT. Amino acids: CASSIGTANTEAFF.

The chain combines TRBV13 with TRBJ2-2, with D perhaps TRBD2 (6 bases). The V end was cut by 5 bases, the J end by 6 bases, with 16 bases between. CDR3 size: 15 residues. The germline CDR1 and CDR2 sequences are PRHDT and FYEKMQ (reference sequence). The CDR3 DNA reads TGTGCCAGCAGCCCCTTCGGGAGTTTCTCCGGGGAGCTGTTTTTT. This encodes CASSPFGSFSGELFF.

The chain is built from TRBV2 and TRBJ2-5; TRBD1 is a possible D gene (5 bases). Germline V CDR1 and CDR2: SNHLY, FYNNEI. The CDR3 is 15 amino acids. V gave up 3 bases and J gave up 0 bases, with 11 bases separating them. In DNA form, the CDR3 reads TGTGCCAGCAGTGAGGGGTCCAGGGACCAAGAGACCCAGTACTTC. This encodes CASSEGSRDQETQYF.